This record concerns one T cell receptor (beta chain) sequence. This table comes from immunoSEQ multiplex PCR, and its TCRdb copy is limited to in-frame clones, with some not included. The profile shows about 80,000 clones, around 90% of them singletons. This entry comes from a study of T cell responses to AZD1222 COVID-19 vaccine. The CDR3 spans 13 residues. V dropped 7 bases and J dropped 0 bases, with 11 bases sitting between them. CDR1 is SGDLS, CDR2 YYNGEE, per germline. J is TRBJ2-7 and V is TRBV9; no reliable D call. This sequence was found in an adult who received the AZD1222 COVID-19 vaccine. The material sequenced was peripheral blood, taken 28 days after the second AZD1222 dose. The DNA for the CDR3 is TGTGCCAGCGGACCGGGTGGCTCCTACGAGCAGTACTTC. This sequence encodes CASGPGGSYEQYF.